This paragraph covers one T cell receptor beta chain sequence. Its antigen remains unidentified. Investigators separated out CD4+ T cells once around nine days of culture had passed. The sample comes from a study of vaccination effects on CD4 cells after COVID-19. Looking at the study overall: Expansion of antigen-specific CD4+ T cells with viral peptide pools was carried out by the ViraFEST assay before sequencing. Two recovered convalescent patients were sampled 16 days and one week pre-vaccination. Culturing of around 1.9 million PBMC per well took place with around 10 IU/ml IL-2 and about 9.3 ug/ml peptides. Overall study findings and caveats: Clones from infection and from vaccination both contracted markedly late after vaccination.

TCRdb keeps only in-frame clones here, not all; method: immunoSEQ multiplex PCR. This table has approximately 50,000 clones, around 76% appearing once. This sequence originates from a human donor who had a prior SARS-CoV-2 infection. The sample was CD4+ T cells from PBMCs cultured without peptide, taken before COVID-19 vaccination.

The CDR3 loop reads CSATDRGRTGELFF. CDR3 bases: TGCAGTGCTACTGACAGGGGGCGGACCGGGGAGCTGTTTTTT. V and J are TRBV20-1 and TRBJ2-2; 10 positions agree with TRBD1. V trimming: 4 bases; J trimming: 5 bases; junction bases outside the gene matches: 4. This CDR3 has 14 amino acids. Per germline, CDR1 DFQATT and CDR2 SNEGSKA (reference sequence).